This T cell receptor beta chain derives from a study of tumor-infiltrating lymphocytes in primary liver carcinoma. At the level of the study: Samples had roughly 3.65 to 8 million productive TCRbeta reads, comparable between tissue types.

Bulk tissue was left unsorted, and RNA and DNA were co-extracted from about 20-30 mg of it. Synthesis of TCR beta cDNA was carried out from 450 to 650 ng total RNA with a constant-region primer. Sequencing libraries for TCR beta derived from three nested multiplex PCR rounds that used slightly modified ARM-PCR. TRBV1-TRBV30 forward primers paired with a C-beta reverse primer were used in the first two PCR rounds, which ran roughly 9 cycles each. TCRdb analysed the multiplex PCR reads with MiXCR anew, one entry per CDR3 protein. The sample lists about 92,000 distinct CDR3 sequences; around 68% were seen once. The germline gives CDR1 MNHNY, CDR2 SVGAGI (reference sequence). This CDR3 comprises 14 residues. A remark on this clonotype: A clone one base away is much larger, so this may be a read error.

This chain connects TRBV6-6 to TRBJ2-7, with TRBD2 as a possible D gene (6 bases). The clonotype comes from a man in his forties with primary liver carcinoma and hepatitis B virus infection. The specimen was tumor-adjacent normal liver tissue. CDR3 region: CDSSYSGGNYEQYF. CDR3 in DNA: TGTGACAGCAGTTACTCGGGCGGGAACTACGAGCAGTACTTC.